This T cell receptor beta chain came from a study of blood T cell repertoires in COVID-19. With V trimmed by 5 bases and J by 2 bases, 3 bases remained unmatched. In germline, CDR1 is SEHNR, CDR2 FQNEAQ (reference sequence). The CDR3 is 14 amino acids. This clone was found a few times. Here immunoSEQ multiplex PCR was the method, and the copy in TCRdb shows in-frame clones only, minus some. The sample consists of 150,000 or so clones, 85% to 95% of them appearing once. This chain uses TRBV7-9 with TRBJ2-7, with TRBD2 identical over 10 bases. The sample taken for sequencing was peripheral blood. The receptor's source is a man aged 50 to 60 with acute or convalescent COVID-19. CDR3 in DNA: TGTGCCAGCAGCCGGACTAGCGGTCCCTACGAGCAGTACTTC. Translation gives CASSRTSGPYEQYF.